This entry concerns a single TCR beta chain. The antigen is unknown. PCR involved 60 Vbeta and 13 Jbeta primers. This table comes from immunoSEQ multiplex PCR, and its TCRdb copy is limited to in-frame clones, with some not included. The repertoire has 150,000 to 200,000 clones, 80% to 90% of them found once; the top ten carry 9.3%. This sample is drawn from a study of cytomegalovirus exposure and HLA in healthy donors. The study, taken as a whole, reports: Across donors, most TCRs were seen rarely, yet some public ones were widespread.

Unmatched junction bases numbered 4, after V lost 3 bases and J lost 2 bases. Per the germline V gene, CDR1 is SGHKS and CDR2 is YYEKEE (reference sequence). The CDR3 contains 14 residues. Source material: PBMCs. The V gene is TRBV5-5, the J gene TRBJ2-7; 8 bases line up with TRBD1. This clonotype was obtained from a man aged 18 to 29 in good health and CMV-seropositive. This CDR3 is CASSSRTGPYEQYF. The CDR3 bases are TGTGCCAGCAGCTCGCGGACAGGGCCCTACGAGCAGTACTTC. Complete variable domain (other parts from reference TRBV5-5 and TRBJ2-7): DAGVTQSPTHLIKTRGQQVTLRCSPISGHKSVSWYQQVLGQGPQFIFQYYEKEERGRGNFPDRFSARQFPNYSSELNVNALLLGDSALYLCASSSRTGPYEQYFGPGTRLTVT.